One sample yielded the 18 T cell receptor beta chains listed below, sequenced in a study of blood T cell repertoires in COVID-19. TCRdb keeps only in-frame clones here, not all; method: immunoSEQ multiplex PCR. The sample consists of about 190,000 clones, over 75% of them appearing once. The sequencing input was peripheral blood. The receptors shown here come from a man aged 50 to 60 who had recovered from COVID-19.

CDR3: CASSPRIEGGKYF. In DNA form, the CDR3 reads TGTGCCAGCAGCCCGCGGATTGAGGGGGGGAAGTATTTT. The chain combines TRBV14 with TRBJ2-3; D is possibly TRBD2 (7 bases). Germline CDR1 is SGHDN and CDR2 is FVKESK. The CDR3 runs to 13 residues. Trimming stripped 4 bases from V and 13 bases from J, with 18 bases between.

The V gene is TRBV27, the J gene TRBJ2-1; D remains unclear. This CDR3 is built from 16 residues. V lost 5 bases, J lost 0 bases, and 14 bases lay in between. Per the germline V gene, CDR1 is MNHEY and CDR2 is SMNVEV (reference sequence). CDR3: CASSLRGTSSYNEQFF. The CDR3 nucleotides read TGTGCCAGCAGTCTCCGCGGCACAAGCTCCTACAATGAGCAGTTCTTC.

The chain uses TRBV28 and TRBJ2-7; 9 positions agree with TRBD1. With V trimmed by 4 bases and J by 1 base, 5 bases remained unmatched. The CDR3 covers 15 residues. Germline V gene lookup returns CDR1 MDHEN and CDR2 SYDVKM. The chain's CDR3 is CASSSGQGVSYEQYF. The CDR3 region has the DNA TGTGCCAGCAGTTCGGGACAGGGTGTTTCCTACGAGCAGTACTTC.

The rearrangement uses TRBV15 and TRBJ1-2, with D possibly TRBD1 on 5 matching bases. The CDR3 consists of 16 residues. CDR1 LNHNV and CDR2 YYDKDF come from the germline V gene (reference sequence). V was trimmed by 1 base and J by 5 bases, leaving 17 bases between them. CDR3 sequence reads: CATSRATEPTWYGYTF. CDR3 coding DNA: TGTGCCACCAGCAGAGCGACAGAACCGACCTGGTATGGCTACACCTTC.

The table lists this clone with a few counts. J is TRBJ2-7 and V is TRBV7-9; the D gene is possibly TRBD1 (6 bases). In germline, CDR1 is SEHNR, CDR2 FQNEAQ (reference sequence). The V and J ends lost 5 bases and 6 bases respectively, with 11 bases between them. This CDR3 has 12 amino acids. DNA of the CDR3: TGTGCCAGCAGCCTGGGACAAATCGAGCAGTACTTC. This encodes CASSLGQIEQYF.

This clone occurred a few times. This chain joins TRBV5-1 and TRBJ2-5; 8 nucleotides align to TRBD1. With V trimmed by 4 bases and J by 3 bases, 8 bases remained unmatched. Germline V gene sequence: CDR1 SGHRS, CDR2 YFSETQ. The CDR3 extends over 15 amino acids. In nucleotides, the CDR3 is TGCGCCAGCAGCAGACAACCGGGACAGGAAGAGACCCAGTACTTC. This sequence encodes CASSRQPGQEETQYF. Variable domain in full (rest from reference TRBV5-1 and TRBJ2-5): KAGVTQTPRYLIKTRGQQVTLSCSPISGHRSVSWYQQTPGQGLQFLFEYFSETQRNKGNFPGRFSGRQFSNSRSEMNVSTLELGDSALYLCASSRQPGQEETQYFGPGTRLLVL.

The V call is TRBV24-1, the J call TRBJ1-2; the D gene is possibly TRBD1 (5 bases). Germline CDR1 and CDR2: KGHDR and SFDVKD. V lost 4 bases and J lost 6, with 8 bases in between. The CDR3 contains 12 residues. In DNA form, the CDR3 reads TGTGCCACCAGTGAAACGGGGGATGGCTACACCTTC. Translated: CATSETGDGYTF.

The genes are TRBV7-2 and TRBJ1-3; D is unclear. CDR1 and CDR2 (germline): SGHTA, FQGNSA. V shed 4 bases and J shed 0 bases, with 4 bases lying between them. CDR3 size: 13 residues. The CDR3, as DNA: TGTGCCAGCAGCTCCGTCTCTGGAAACACCATATATTTT. Encoded protein: CASSSVSGNTIYF. Full variable domain (rest looked up from reference TRBV7-2 and TRBJ1-3): GAGVSQSPSNKVTEKGKDVELRCDPISGHTALYWYRQSLGQGLEFLIYFQGNSAPDKSGLPSDRFSAERTGGSVSTLTIQRTQQEDSAVYLCASSSVSGNTIYFGEGSWLTVV.

This clone occurred a few times. V usage is TRBV4-3 and J usage is TRBJ1-5; D gene ambiguous. With 0 bases removed from V and 3 bases from J, the gap between germline ends came to 12 bases. Germline CDR1 and CDR2: LGHNA and YSLEER. CDR3 length: 16 residues. The CDR3 region has the DNA TGCGCCAGCAGCCAAGACAGTTCGAACAACAATCAGCCCCAGCATTTT. Translated: CASSQDSSNNNQPQHF.

This clone showed up just a few times. The J gene is TRBJ1-1, the V gene TRBV19; D perhaps matches TRBD1 (6 bases). Trimming took off 7 bases at V and 8 bases at J, with 17 bases between the two ends. CDR1 is LNHDA, CDR2 SQIVND, per germline (reference sequence). The CDR3 loop spans 13 amino acids. CDR3 coding DNA: TGTGCCAGTACCCAACCCAGGGGTAGAGAAGCTTTCTTT. It yields the protein CASTQPRGREAFF.

This chain connects TRBV19 to TRBJ2-3, with TRBD2 matching 13 bases. V shed 3 bases, J shed 0 bases, and the junction held 9 bases outside the gene matches. Germline-derived CDR1 and CDR2 are LNHDA and SQIVND (reference sequence). The CDR3 is 19 residues long. CDR3 coding DNA: TGTGCCAGTAGTATGCTGACTAGCGGGAGGCAAACTAGCACAGATACGCAGTATTTT. Protein: CASSMLTSGRQTSTDTQYF.

The V call is TRBV24-1, the J call TRBJ2-3, with a tentative D call TRBD1 (6 bases). V lost 2 bases and J lost 3, with 11 bases in between. The CDR3 length is 15 residues. Germline V gene sequence: CDR1 KGHDR, CDR2 SFDVKD. The CDR3 DNA sequence: TGTGCCACCAGTGATTCCCGGGACACGACAGATACGCAGTATTTT. It encodes CATSDSRDTTDTQYF.

This chain connects TRBV29-1 to TRBJ1-5, with D hard to call. This CDR3 contains 13 residues. Germline V gives CDR1 SQVTM, CDR2 ANQGSEA. V lost 4 bases to trimming and J lost 3 bases, with 10 bases between them. CDR3 sequence: CSVGEGPNQPQHF. DNA for the CDR3: TGCAGCGTTGGAGAGGGCCCCAATCAGCCCCAGCATTTT.

The chain joins TRBV10-3 to TRBJ2-1, with TRBD1 matching over 9 bases. J gave up 6 bases and V 6 bases, and 9 bases lay outside the gene matches. The germline V gene encodes CDR1 ENHRY and CDR2 SYGVKD. The CDR3 is made up of 15 amino acids. The CDR3 DNA reads as TGTGCCATCAGGGCCGGGACAGGGATCGCCAATGAGCAGTTCTTC. This translates into CAIRAGTGIANEQFF.

The chain carries TRBV7-9 and TRBJ1-1, with TRBD1 identical over 9 bases. CDR1 and CDR2 (germline): SEHNR, FQNEAQ (reference sequence). The CDR3 runs 14 residues. J gave up 1 base and V 5 bases, and 2 bases lay outside the gene matches. The CDR3 region has the DNA TGTGCCAGCAGCCAACAGGGGGCGAACACTGAAGCTTTCTTT. Translated, it gives CASSQQGANTEAFF.

There are a few counts of this clone. J is TRBJ2-5 and V is TRBV9; a weak D match, TRBD1 (6 bases). Germline loops: CDR1 SGDLS, CDR2 YYNGEE. V was cut by 3 bases and J by 5 bases, with 20 bases left in between. The CDR3 contains 16 residues. The CDR3 DNA sequence: TGTGCCAGCAGCGCCGGACAGCTCGGGCTGGGTGAGACCCAGTACTTC. The encoded protein is CASSAGQLGLGETQYF.

As DNA, the CDR3 is TGTGCCAGTAGTACCGGACAGGGCTATTCTAATCAGCCCCAGCATTTT. Translating gives CASSTGQGYSNQPQHF. The rearrangement links TRBV19 to TRBJ1-5; TRBD1 matches at 8 bases. This CDR3 contains 16 residues. Germline V gene data show CDR1 as LNHDA and CDR2 as SQIVND (reference sequence). With V trimmed by 4 bases and J by 4 bases, 9 bases remained unmatched.

This CDR3 is CAWSHRDRVLFGEQYF. The DNA for the CDR3 is TGTGCCTGGAGTCACCGGGACAGGGTTTTATTTGGCGAGCAGTACTTC. This chain connects TRBV30 to TRBJ2-7; 9 positions agree with TRBD1. Germline loops: CDR1 GTSNPN, CDR2 SVGIG (reference sequence). V shed 2 bases, J shed 6 bases, and the junction held 14 bases outside the gene matches. The CDR3 runs 16 residues. The whole variable domain, remainder taken from reference TRBV30 and TRBJ2-7, is SQTIHQWPATLVQPVGSPLSLECTVEGTSNPNLYWYRQAAGRGLQLLFYSVGIGQISSEVPQNLSASRPQDRQFILSSKKLLLSDSGFYLCAWSHRDRVLFGEQYFGPGTRLTVT.